This TCR beta chain was documented in a study of cytomegalovirus exposure and HLA in healthy donors. The PCR contained 60 Vbeta and 13 Jbeta primers. Produced via immunoSEQ multiplex PCR; TCRdb's table is partial and in-frame only. The data contain 70,000 to 95,000 clones, around 82% of them seen just once; the ten biggest clones take up 2.5% to 4%. The trim removed 4 bases at V and 4 bases at J, leaving 0 bases unmatched. The CDR3 has 14 residues. Germline loops: CDR1 SGHRS, CDR2 YFSETQ. The V call is TRBV5-1, the J call TRBJ2-1; 12 bases are shared with TRBD2. The TCR was taken from a man in his fifties or sixties in good health and CMV-seronegative. The source material was PBMCs. The CDR3 sequence is CASSTSGGYNEQFF. The DNA of the CDR3 is TGCGCCAGCAGCACTAGCGGGGGGTACAATGAGCAGTTCTTC.